This T cell receptor (beta chain) was sequenced in a study of T cells in narcolepsy. About this clone: Its matching antigen is unknown.

The CDR3 is 15 residues long. Germline trimming cut 6 bases from V and 0 bases from J; bases unmatched to any gene: 7. Germline assignment: CDR1 GTSNPN and CDR2 SVGIG (reference sequence). Study-wide findings and caveats: Autoreactive clonotypes reportedly recurred in blood of same and different patients, not controls. Autoreactive clone sequences were missing from some blood memory CD4+ repertoires. Comparing one patient's CSF and blood CD4+ clonotypes highlighted HCRT- and TRIB2-specific autoreactive clonotypes.

The assay was immunoSEQ multiplex PCR, and TCRdb's table has in-frame clones only and misses some. This table holds some 34,000 clones, about 80% found once. The chain has TRBV30 and TRBJ2-2, with 7 bases that match TRBD2. The material sequenced was memory (CD45RA-) CD4+ T cells from blood. The origin of this receptor is a human donor in good health. This CDR3 is CACFRLASNTGELFF. The CDR3 nucleotides are TGTGCCTGCTTCAGACTAGCTTCGAACACCGGGGAGCTGTTTTTT. Together with reference TRBV30 and TRBJ2-2, the CDR3 gives the full variable domain: SQTIHQWPATLVQPVGSPLSLECTVEGTSNPNLYWYRQAAGRGLQLLFYSVGIGQISSEVPQNLSASRPQDRQFILSSKKLLLSDSGFYLCACFRLASNTGELFFGEGSRLTVL.